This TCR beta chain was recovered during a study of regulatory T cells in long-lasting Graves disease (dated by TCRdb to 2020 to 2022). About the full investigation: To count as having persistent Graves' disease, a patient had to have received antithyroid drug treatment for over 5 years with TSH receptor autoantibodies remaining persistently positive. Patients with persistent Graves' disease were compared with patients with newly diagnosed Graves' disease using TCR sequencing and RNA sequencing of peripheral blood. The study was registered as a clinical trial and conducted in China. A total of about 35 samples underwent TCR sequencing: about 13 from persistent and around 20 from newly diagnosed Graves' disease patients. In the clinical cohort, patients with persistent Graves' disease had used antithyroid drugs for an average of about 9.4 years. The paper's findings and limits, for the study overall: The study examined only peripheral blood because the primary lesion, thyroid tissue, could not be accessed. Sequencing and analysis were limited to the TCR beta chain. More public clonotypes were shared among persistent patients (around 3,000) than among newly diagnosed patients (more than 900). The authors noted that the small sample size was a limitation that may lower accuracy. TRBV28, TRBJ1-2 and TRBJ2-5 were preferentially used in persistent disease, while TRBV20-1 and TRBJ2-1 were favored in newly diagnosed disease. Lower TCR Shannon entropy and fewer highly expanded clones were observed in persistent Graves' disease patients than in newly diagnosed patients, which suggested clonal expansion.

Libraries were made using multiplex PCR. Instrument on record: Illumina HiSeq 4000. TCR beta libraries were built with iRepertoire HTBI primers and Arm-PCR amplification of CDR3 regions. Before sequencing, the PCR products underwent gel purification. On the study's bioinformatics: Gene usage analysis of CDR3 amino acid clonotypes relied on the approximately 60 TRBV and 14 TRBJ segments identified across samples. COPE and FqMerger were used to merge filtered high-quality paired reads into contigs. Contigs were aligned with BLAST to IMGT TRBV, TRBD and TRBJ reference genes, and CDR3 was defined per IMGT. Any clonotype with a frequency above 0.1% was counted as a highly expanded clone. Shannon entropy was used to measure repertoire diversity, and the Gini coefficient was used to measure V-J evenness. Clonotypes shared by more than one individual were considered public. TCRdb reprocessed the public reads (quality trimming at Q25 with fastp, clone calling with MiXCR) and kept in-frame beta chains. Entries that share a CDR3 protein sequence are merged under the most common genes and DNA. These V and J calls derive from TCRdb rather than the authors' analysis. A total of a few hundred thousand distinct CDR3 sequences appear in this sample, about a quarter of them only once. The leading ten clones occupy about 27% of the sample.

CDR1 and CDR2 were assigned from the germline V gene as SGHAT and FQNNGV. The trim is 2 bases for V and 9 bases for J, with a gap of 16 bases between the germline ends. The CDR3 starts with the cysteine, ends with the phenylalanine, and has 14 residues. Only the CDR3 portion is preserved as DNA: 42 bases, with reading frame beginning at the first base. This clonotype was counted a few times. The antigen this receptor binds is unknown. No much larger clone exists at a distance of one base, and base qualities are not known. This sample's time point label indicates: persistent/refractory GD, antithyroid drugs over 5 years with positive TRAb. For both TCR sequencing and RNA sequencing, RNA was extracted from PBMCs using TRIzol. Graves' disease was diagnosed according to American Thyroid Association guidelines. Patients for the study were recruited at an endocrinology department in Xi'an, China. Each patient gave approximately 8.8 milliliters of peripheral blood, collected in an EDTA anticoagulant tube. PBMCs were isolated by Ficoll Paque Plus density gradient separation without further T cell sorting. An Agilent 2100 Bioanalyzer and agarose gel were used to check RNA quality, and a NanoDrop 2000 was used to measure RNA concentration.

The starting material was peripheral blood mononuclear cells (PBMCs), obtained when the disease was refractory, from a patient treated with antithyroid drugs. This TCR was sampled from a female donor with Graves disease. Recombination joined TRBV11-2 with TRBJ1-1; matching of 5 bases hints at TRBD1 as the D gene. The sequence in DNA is TGTGCCAGCAGCTTAAACATGGGAACAGGCAAAGCTTTCTTT. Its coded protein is CASSLNMGTGKAFF.